The rows below give T cell receptor beta chains drawn from one sample of a study of blood T cell repertoires in COVID-19. The method was immunoSEQ multiplex PCR; TCRdb's version includes in-frame clones alone and lacks a portion of them. Of roughly 200,000 clones in the sample, roughly 89% were seen once. The source material was PBMCs or T cells enriched from blood (not recorded which). These receptor sequences come from a man in his late teens or twenties with acute COVID-19. CDR3s include the opening cysteine and the closing phenylalanine or tryptophan. The D gene is left open where the match is weak. Clone sizes are given selectively: once, few, many, or a class where the clone is expanded.

d_gene: .
v_gene: TRBV28
j_gene: TRBJ1-2
abundance: .
CDR3aa: CASRGRGYGYTF
CDR3nt: TGTGCCAGCCGGGGGAGGGGTTATGGCTACACCTTC

d_gene: .
v_gene: TRBV10-3
j_gene: TRBJ2-1
abundance: .
CDR3aa: CAISGQGPYNEQFF
CDR3nt: TGTGCCATCAGTGGTCAGGGGCCCTACAATGAGCAGTTCTTC

d_gene: TRBD1
v_gene: TRBV28
j_gene: TRBJ2-7
abundance: .
CDR3aa: CASSPGTALNEQYF
CDR3nt: TGTGCCAGCAGTCCCGGGACAGCACTAAACGAGCAGTACTTC

d_gene: TRBD1
v_gene: TRBV3-1/TRBV3-2
j_gene: TRBJ2-5
abundance: .
CDR3aa: CASSQAGGSGTVTQYF
CDR3nt: TGTGCCAGCAGCCAAGCAGGGGGCTCCGGGACTGTGACCCAGTACTTC

d_gene: .
v_gene: TRBV7-8
j_gene: TRBJ2-3
abundance: .
CDR3aa: CASSLTRVAHTDTQYF
CDR3nt: TGTGCCAGCAGCCTGACTAGAGTGGCACACACAGATACGCAGTATTTT

d_gene: .
v_gene: TRBV18
j_gene: TRBJ2-5
abundance: .
CDR3aa: CASSPDSQETQYF
CDR3nt: TGTGCCAGCTCTCCGGACAGCCAAGAGACCCAGTACTTC

d_gene: .
v_gene: TRBV5-1
j_gene: TRBJ2-1
abundance: .
CDR3aa: CASSLAGFEEFRSYNEQFF
CDR3nt: TGCGCCAGCAGCTTGGCCGGATTTGAGGAGTTCCGCTCCTACAATGAGCAGTTCTTC

d_gene: TRBD1
v_gene: TRBV5-1
j_gene: TRBJ2-7
abundance: .
CDR3aa: CASSTPVTGASYEQYF
CDR3nt: TGCGCCAGCAGCACCCCGGTGACAGGGGCTTCCTACGAGCAGTACTTC

d_gene: .
v_gene: TRBV19
j_gene: TRBJ1-2
abundance: .
CDR3aa: CASSSSAAGYTF
CDR3nt: TGTGCCAGTAGTTCCTCCGCGGCTGGCTACACCTTC

d_gene: .
v_gene: TRBV7-9
j_gene: TRBJ1-1
abundance: .
CDR3aa: CASSDGRTEAFF
CDR3nt: TGTGCCAGCAGCGACGGGAGGACTGAAGCTTTCTTT

d_gene: TRBD2
v_gene: TRBV24-1
j_gene: TRBJ2-2
abundance: few
CDR3aa: CATREAASNTGELFF
CDR3nt: TGTGCCACCCGGGAGGCGGCTTCGAACACCGGGGAGCTGTTTTTT

d_gene: .
v_gene: TRBV10-1
j_gene: TRBJ2-7
abundance: .
CDR3aa: CASSESGDEQYF
CDR3nt: TGCGCCAGCAGTGAGTCAGGGGACGAGCAGTACTTC

d_gene: TRBD1
v_gene: TRBV28
j_gene: TRBJ2-7
abundance: .
CDR3aa: CASSPPTGGGEQYF
CDR3nt: TGTGCCAGCAGTCCCCCCACAGGGGGCGGCGAGCAGTACTTC

d_gene: .
v_gene: TRBV7-2
j_gene: TRBJ1-2
abundance: .
CDR3aa: CASSSRGGNYGYTF
CDR3nt: TGTGCCAGCAGCTCGAGGGGAGGCAACTATGGCTACACCTTC

d_gene: .
v_gene: TRBV12-5
j_gene: TRBJ1-1
abundance: .
CDR3aa: CASAKQVNTEAFF
CDR3nt: TGTGCTAGTGCCAAGCAGGTGAACACTGAAGCTTTCTTT

d_gene: TRBD1
v_gene: TRBV6-5
j_gene: TRBJ1-2
abundance: .
CDR3aa: CASSRRDREGYTF
CDR3nt: TGTGCCAGCAGTCGACGGGACAGGGAGGGCTACACCTTC

d_gene: .
v_gene: TRBV10-3
j_gene: TRBJ2-5
abundance: .
CDR3aa: CAISESAGTQETQYF
CDR3nt: TGTGCCATCAGTGAGTCTGCAGGGACTCAAGAGACCCAGTACTTC